Following are 11 T cell receptor beta chains from one sample sequenced in a study of CXCR3-negative and CXCR3-positive naive CD8 T cells. UMI-labeled 5' RACE yielded the TRB cDNA libraries. From its re-call of the 5' RACE reads, TCRdb lists each CDR3 protein once, without DNA. This sample carries roughly 40,000 distinct CDR3 sequences, with around 1.4% going to the ten biggest clones. Sequenced: naive CXCR3- CD8+ T cells from blood. The subset: CD45RO-CCR7+CD27+CD95- naive CD8+ T cells lacking CXCR3 (TNR3-). These receptors were obtained from a human donor in good health. Some clones in this sample may be carry-over from other donors' samples.

The J gene is TRBJ2-3, the V gene TRBV4-1; TCRdb designates TRBD1, a call that cannot be tested without DNA. Germline V CDR1 and CDR2: MGHRA, YSYEKL. CDR3 length: 17 residues. The CDR3 sequence is CASSQDVGRGYTDTQYF.

V usage is TRBV12-3 or TRBV12-4 and J usage is TRBJ2-3; TCRdb designates TRBD2, a call that cannot be tested without DNA. CDR3 length equals 17 residues. This CDR3 reads CASSSTSGGSSTDTQYF.

The V call is TRBV29-1, the J call TRBJ2-7. This CDR3 contains 11 residues. CDR1 and CDR2 from the germline V gene are SQVTM and ANQGSEA. The chain's CDR3 is CSVVGSYEQYF.

The gene calls are TRBV6-5 and TRBJ2-3; TCRdb proposes TRBD2, but this gene call is untestable without DNA. The CDR3 sequence is 15 residues long. Looked up from germline, CDR1 is MNHEY and CDR2 is SVGAGI. The CDR3 spells CASSFAGPATDTQYF.

The rearrangement links TRBV6-2 or TRBV6-3 to TRBJ2-7; the TCRdb D gene call, TRBD2, has no DNA to confirm it. The CDR3 extends over 17 amino acids. Germline CDR1 MNHEY, CDR2 SVGEGT. This CDR3 reads CASRLASRGTLFSEQYF.

The V call is TRBV28, the J call TRBJ2-7. Germline V gene lookup returns CDR1 MDHEN and CDR2 SYDVKM. The CDR3 totals 12 residues. CDR3 sequence reads: CAGAITWYEQYF.

This chain links TRBV2 with TRBJ2-1. This CDR3 comprises 13 residues. Looked up from germline, CDR1 is SNHLY and CDR2 is FYNNEI. The CDR3 is CASSVPSYNEQFF.

The rearrangement joins TRBV9 to TRBJ2-4. The CDR3 is 16 residues long. Germline CDR1 and CDR2: SGDLS and YYNGEE. The CDR3 spells CASSARTDGAKNIQYF.

This chain links TRBV15 with TRBJ2-2; without DNA, the TCRdb call of TRBD1 cannot be checked. The CDR3 consists of 16 residues. Germline-derived CDR1 and CDR2 are LNHNV and YYDKDF (reference sequence). This CDR3 reads CATSRDRDRNTGELFF.

The chain combines TRBV20-1 with TRBJ2-5; as DNA is missing, the TRBD2 call by TCRdb cannot be tested. CDR3 length: 18 residues. CDR1 and CDR2 (germline): DFQATT, SNEGSKA (reference sequence). The CDR3 reads CSALIRPTSGGHQETQYF.

This chain joins TRBV5-1 and TRBJ2-7; TCRdb indicates TRBD1, and absent DNA this call remains unverified. The CDR3 is made up of 16 amino acids. Germline V gene data show CDR1 as SGHRS and CDR2 as YFSETQ. CDR3: CASSLAPLGGFYEQYF.